This T cell receptor beta chain was profiled in a study of breast tumors, draining lymph nodes, adjacent tissues. The V gene lost 3 bases and the J gene lost 5 bases, with 14 bases spanning the gap. CDR1 and CDR2 (germline): SGHTA, FQGNSA. The CDR3 length is 15 residues. This clonotype has a count of ten or more. Axillary draining lymph nodes of breast cancer patients supplied the node samples. TCRdb processed the multiplex PCR reads anew with MiXCR; each CDR3 protein has one entry. The sample lists approximately 90,000 distinct CDR3 sequences, roughly 28% seen once, with more than 8% in the top ten. This chain connects TRBV7-2 to TRBJ2-4, with D possibly matching TRBD1 (7 bases). Sequenced material: axillary lymph node tissue. This TCR derives from a female donor with breast cancer. Some clones in this sample may be carry-over from other donors' samples. The DNA for the CDR3 is TGTGCCAGCAGCTTCAGGGGGGCCCCCGAAAACATTCAGTACTTC. Translating gives CASSFRGAPENIQYF.